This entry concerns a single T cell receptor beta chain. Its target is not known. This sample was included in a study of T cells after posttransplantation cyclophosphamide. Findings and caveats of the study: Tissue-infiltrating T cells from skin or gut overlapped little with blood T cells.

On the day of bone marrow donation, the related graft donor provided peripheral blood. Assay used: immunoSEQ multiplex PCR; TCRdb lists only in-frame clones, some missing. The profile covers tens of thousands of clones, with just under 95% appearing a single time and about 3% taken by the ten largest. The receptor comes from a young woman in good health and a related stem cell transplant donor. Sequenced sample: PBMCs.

The CDR3 here is CASSSWTSGVFEQYF. CDR3 DNA: TGTGCCAGTAGTTCCTGGACTAGCGGGGTTTTCGAGCAGTACTTC. The chain couples TRBV19 to TRBJ2-7, with 12 bases aligning to TRBD2. The length of the CDR3 is 15 residues. Per the germline V gene, CDR1 is LNHDA and CDR2 is SQIVND (reference sequence). V lost 5 bases and J lost 6; bases outside the gene matches: 8.